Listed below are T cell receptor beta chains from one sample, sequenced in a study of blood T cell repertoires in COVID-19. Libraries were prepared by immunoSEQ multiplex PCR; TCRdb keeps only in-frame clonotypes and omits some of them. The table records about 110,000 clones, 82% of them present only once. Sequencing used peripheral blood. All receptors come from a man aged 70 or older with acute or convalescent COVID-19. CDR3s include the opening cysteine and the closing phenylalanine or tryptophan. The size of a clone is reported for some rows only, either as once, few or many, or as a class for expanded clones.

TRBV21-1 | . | CASSLRDNKNIQYF
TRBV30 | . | CAWSQPSRTNYGYTF
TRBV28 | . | CASSSTSGRAGNEQFF
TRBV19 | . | CASSATSRRAYEQYF
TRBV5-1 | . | CASSVSDYSNQPQHF
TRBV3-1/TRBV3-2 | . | CASSPGFTEAFF
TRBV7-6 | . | CASSLVLAGETSTDTQYF
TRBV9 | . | CASSVGGGGIGNTIYF
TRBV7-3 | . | CASSEVYGTHLREQYF
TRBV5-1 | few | CASRLAGGNTGELFF
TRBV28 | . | CASSYAGVVGNTIYF
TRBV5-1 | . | CASSWTENTEAFF
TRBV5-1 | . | CASSIGTGGSVETQYF
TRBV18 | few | CASSPGRRDTIYF
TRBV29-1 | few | CSVSSRGTEAFF
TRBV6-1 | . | CASSVRGQGGRQPQHF
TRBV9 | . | CASSPRGSGNTIYF
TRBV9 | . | CASSAGGGSSYEQYF
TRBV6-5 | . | CASSRLAGGNEQFF
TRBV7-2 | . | CASSSSRGSDYGYTF
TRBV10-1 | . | CATRAAGGIEQFF
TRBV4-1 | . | CASSREGTEYGYTF
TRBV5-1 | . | CASSVVSGGTDTQYF
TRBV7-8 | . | CASSLTGQGGYGYTF
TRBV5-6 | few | CASSLVGRGRGEKLFF
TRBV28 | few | CASSRPQTNEQFF
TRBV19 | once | CASSRGGWGTDTQYF
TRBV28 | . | CASSLGLGGYQPQHF
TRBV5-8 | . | CASSRDRGIYGYTF
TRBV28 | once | CASRPHTASGANVLTF
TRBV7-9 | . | CASSSTGGLTGELFF
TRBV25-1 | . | CASGGGQGSTDTQYF
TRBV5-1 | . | CASSFGDSNQPQHF
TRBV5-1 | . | CASSLQGYTEETQYF
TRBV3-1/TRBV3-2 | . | CASSQGQGSYEQYF
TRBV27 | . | CASSRSTGANYGYTF
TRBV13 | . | CASSRWGGNEAFF
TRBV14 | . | CASSSRTGGLYGYTF
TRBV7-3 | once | CASSLTASPGKEQYF
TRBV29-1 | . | CSVGLRTNADTQYF
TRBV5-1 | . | CASSDTGFSGNTIYF
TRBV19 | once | CASSIRGQGAISTYNEQFF
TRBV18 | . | CASSLLTRTGDNEQFF
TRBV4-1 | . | CASSQLTGSGANVLTF
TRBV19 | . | CASSIDLRRLSGNTIYF
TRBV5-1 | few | CASSLAMAGPEQYF
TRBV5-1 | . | CASSPAGGGGRETQYF
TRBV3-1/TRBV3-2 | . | CASSPPGQPKGAFF
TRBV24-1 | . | CATSDSGQGNGNTIYF
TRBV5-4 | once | CASSLDHSSYNEQFF
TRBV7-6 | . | CASSRDRGFGSPLHF